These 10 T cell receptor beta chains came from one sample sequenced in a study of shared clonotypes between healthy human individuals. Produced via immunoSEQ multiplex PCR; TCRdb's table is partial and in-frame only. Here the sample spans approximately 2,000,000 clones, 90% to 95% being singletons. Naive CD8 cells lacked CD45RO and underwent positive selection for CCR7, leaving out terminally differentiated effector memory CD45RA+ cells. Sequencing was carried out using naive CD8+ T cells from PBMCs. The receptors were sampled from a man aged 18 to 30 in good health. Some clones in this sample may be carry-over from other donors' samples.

Here the CDR3 DNA reads TGCAGCGTTTGGGACAGGACAGATTATGGCTACACCTTC. Its translation is CSVWDRTDYGYTF. The chain links TRBV29-1 to TRBJ1-2, with 8 bases aligning to TRBD1. The CDR3 runs to 13 residues. Germline CDR1 reads SQVTM; CDR2 reads ANQGSEA. V gave up 5 bases and J gave up 5 bases; unmatched junction bases: 7.

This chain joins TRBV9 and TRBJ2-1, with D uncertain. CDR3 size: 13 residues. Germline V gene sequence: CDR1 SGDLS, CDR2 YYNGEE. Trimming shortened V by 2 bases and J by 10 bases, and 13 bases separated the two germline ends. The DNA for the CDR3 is TGTGCCAGCAGCGTGTACGGGCAATGGGAGCAGTTCTTC. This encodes CASSVYGQWEQFF. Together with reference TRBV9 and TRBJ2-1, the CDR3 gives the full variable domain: DSGVTQTPKHLITATGQRVTLRCSPRSGDLSVYWYQQSLDQGLQFLIQYYNGEERAKGNILERFSAQQFPDLHSELNLSSLELGDSALYFCASSVYGQWEQFFGPGTRLTVL.

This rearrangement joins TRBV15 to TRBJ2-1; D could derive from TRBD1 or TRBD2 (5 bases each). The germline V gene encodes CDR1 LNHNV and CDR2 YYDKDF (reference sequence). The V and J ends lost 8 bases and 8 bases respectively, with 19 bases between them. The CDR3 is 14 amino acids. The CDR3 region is CATAEGLTADEQFF. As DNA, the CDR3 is TGTGCCACCGCAGAGGGGCTGACCGCCGATGAGCAGTTCTTC. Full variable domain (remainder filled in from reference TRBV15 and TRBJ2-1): DAMVIQNPRYQVTQFGKPVTLSCSQTLNHNVMYWYQQKSSQAPKLLFHYYDKDFNNEADTPDNFQSRRPNTSFCFLDIRSPGLGDTAMYLCATAEGLTADEQFFGPGTRLTVL.

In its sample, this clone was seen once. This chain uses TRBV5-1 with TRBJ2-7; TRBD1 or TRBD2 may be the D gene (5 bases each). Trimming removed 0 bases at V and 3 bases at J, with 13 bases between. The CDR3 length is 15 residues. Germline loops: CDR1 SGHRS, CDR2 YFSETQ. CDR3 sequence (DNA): TGCGCCAGCAGCTTGGCCGGGGCAGACCTCTACGAGCAGTACTTC. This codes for CASSLAGADLYEQYF.

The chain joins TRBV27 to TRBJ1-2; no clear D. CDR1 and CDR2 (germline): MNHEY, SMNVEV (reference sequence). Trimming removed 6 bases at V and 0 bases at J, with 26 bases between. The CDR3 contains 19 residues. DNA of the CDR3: TGTGCCAGCAGCTTAAGTGGGTATCGATCGGGCCGTTCTAACTATGGCTACACCTTC. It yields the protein CASSLSGYRSGRSNYGYTF.

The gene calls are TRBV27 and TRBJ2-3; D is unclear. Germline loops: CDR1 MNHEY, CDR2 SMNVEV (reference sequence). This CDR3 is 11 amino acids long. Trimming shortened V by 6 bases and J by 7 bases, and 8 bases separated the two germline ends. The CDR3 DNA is TGTGCCAGCAGCGTGGGGAATACGCAGTATTTT. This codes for CASSVGNTQYF.

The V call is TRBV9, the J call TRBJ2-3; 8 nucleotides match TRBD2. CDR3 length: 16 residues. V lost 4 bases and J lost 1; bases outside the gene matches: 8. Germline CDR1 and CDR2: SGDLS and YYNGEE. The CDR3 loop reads CASSPNSGIRTDTQYF. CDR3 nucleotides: TGTGCCAGCAGCCCAAATAGCGGGATCCGCACAGATACGCAGTATTTT. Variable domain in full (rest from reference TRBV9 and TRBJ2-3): DSGVTQTPKHLITATGQRVTLRCSPRSGDLSVYWYQQSLDQGLQFLIQYYNGEERAKGNILERFSAQQFPDLHSELNLSSLELGDSALYFCASSPNSGIRTDTQYFGPGTRLTVL.

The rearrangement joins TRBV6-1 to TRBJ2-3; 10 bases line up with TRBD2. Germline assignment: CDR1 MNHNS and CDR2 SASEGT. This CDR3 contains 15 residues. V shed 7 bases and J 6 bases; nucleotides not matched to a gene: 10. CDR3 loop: CASKTLAGPVDTQYF. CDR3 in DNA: TGTGCCAGCAAGACACTAGCGGGGCCCGTGGATACGCAGTATTTT.

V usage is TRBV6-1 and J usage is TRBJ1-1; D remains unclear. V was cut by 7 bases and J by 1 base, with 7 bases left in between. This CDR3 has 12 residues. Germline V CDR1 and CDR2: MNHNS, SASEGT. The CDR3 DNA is TGTGCCAGCATTCAGACGAACACTGAAGCTTTCTTT. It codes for CASIQTNTEAFF.

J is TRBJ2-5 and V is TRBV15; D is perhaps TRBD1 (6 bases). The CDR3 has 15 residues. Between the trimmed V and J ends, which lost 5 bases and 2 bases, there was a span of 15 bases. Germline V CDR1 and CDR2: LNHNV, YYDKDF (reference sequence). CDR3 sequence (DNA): TGTGCCACCAGCGGATACAGGGTTTCACAAGAGACCCAGTACTTC. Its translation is CATSGYRVSQETQYF.